This T cell receptor (beta chain) was recorded in a study of T cell repertoires in cytomegalovirus infection. The wider study: Indicated by public TCR beta signatures were CMV infection and matching HLA type. Regarding the study as a whole: Clonotype analysis showed dominance of the ex vivo response by HLA-C-restricted CMV-specific TCR beta clonotypes.

TCRdb ran MiXCR on the reads and lists one entry per CDR3 protein. The sample carries around 450,000 distinct CDR3 sequences, roughly 12% recorded once. This clonotype was counted at least ten times. Antigen unknown. Germline V gene data show CDR1 as SGHTA and CDR2 as FQGTGA. V was clipped by 4 bases and J by 3 bases; unmatched bases: 5. This CDR3 contains 15 residues. Source material: PBMCs. This clonotype was obtained from a human donor in good health (CMV status not recorded). Some clones in this sample may be carry-over from other donors' samples. The chain links TRBV7-3 to TRBJ1-1; 10 nucleotides agree with TRBD1. The CDR3 sequence: CASSSPDRGDTEAFF. The DNA for the CDR3 is TGTGCCAGCAGCTCCCCGGACAGGGGGGACACTGAAGCTTTCTTT.